The rows below give T cell receptor beta chains drawn from one sample of a study of T-cell memory formation after mild COVID-19. Via MiXCR, TCRdb re-called the 5' RACE reads, giving one row per CDR3 protein. The table includes more than 150,000 distinct CDR3 sequences, approximately 18% detected once. Specimen: PBMCs or a T cell subset sorted from them (not recorded which). The receptors come from a man aged 18 to 30 who had mild COVID-19 (a few samples of this study predate the infection). Cell type and time point are not known. Each CDR3 is given with its conserved first and last residue. A D gene is named only where the DNA matches it firmly. Rows give clone size only sometimes, using once, few, many, or a class for an expanded clone.

J | V | size | D | length | CDR3 | DNA
TRBJ2-1 | TRBV12-3/TRBV12-4 | few | TRBD2 | 15 | CASITSGGFYNEQFF | TGTGCCAGCATAACTAGCGGGGGGTTCTACAATGAGCAGTTCTTC
TRBJ2-3 | TRBV20-1 | - | TRBD2 | 13 | CSARLAATDTQYF | TGCAGTGCTCGACTAGCGGCAACAGATACGCAGTATTTT
TRBJ2-7 | TRBV7-9 | few | - | 14 | CASSLEDFSYEQYF | TGTGCCAGCAGCTTAGAGGACTTCTCCTACGAGCAGTACTTC
TRBJ2-4 | TRBV7-9 | - | - | 16 | CASSRRGGLTKNIQYF | TGTGCCAGCAGCCGACGTGGGGGGTTGACCAAAAACATTCAGTACTTC
TRBJ1-5 | TRBV5-8 | - | - | 16 | CASSLRWVGRDQPQHF | TGTGCCAGCAGTCTCCGTTGGGTGGGAAGGGATCAGCCCCAGCATTTT
TRBJ1-2 | TRBV6-1 | - | - | 12 | CASQGSNYGYTF | TGTGCCAGCCAAGGGTCTAACTATGGCTACACCTTC
TRBJ2-3 | TRBV5-4 | - | - | 13 | CASSGRGTDTQYF | TGTGCCAGCTCGGGCAGGGGCACAGATACGCAGTATTTT
TRBJ2-1 | TRBV27 | few | - | 13 | CASTGHVKNEQFF | TGTGCCAGCACCGGGCACGTAAAGAATGAGCAGTTCTTC
TRBJ2-1 | TRBV18 | few | - | 15 | CASSPGTSSYNEQFF | TGTGCCAGCTCACCAGGGACAAGCTCCTACAATGAGCAGTTCTTC
TRBJ1-1 | TRBV7-8 | - | - | 15 | CASSRSRIPYTEAFF | TGTGCCAGCAGCCGCTCCAGGATCCCCTACACTGAAGCTTTCTTT
TRBJ1-2 | TRBV12-3/TRBV12-4 | - | - | 13 | CASSPWDSHGYTF | TGTGCCAGCAGTCCCTGGGACTCTCATGGCTACACCTTC
TRBJ2-5 | TRBV7-7 | few | TRBD1 | 14 | CASSPRTGVETQYF | TGTGCTAGCAGCCCCAGGACAGGGGTGGAGACCCAGTACTTC
TRBJ2-2 | TRBV7-9 | few | - | 17 | CASILNTAGAATGELFF | TGTGCCAGTATCCTCAACACTGCAGGGGCGGCCACCGGGGAGCTGTTTTTT
TRBJ1-2 | TRBV5-1 | few | - | 12 | CASSRDLYGYTF | TGCGCCAGCAGCCGGGATCTCTATGGCTACACCTTC
TRBJ1-4 | TRBV4-3 | few | - | 16 | CASSHRPRGVEEKLFF | TGCGCCAGCAGCCACCGACCCCGGGGAGTTGAGGAAAAACTGTTTTTT
TRBJ2-2 | TRBV10-3 | few | - | 13 | CAISDKRPGELFF | TGTGCCATCAGTGACAAGAGGCCCGGGGAGCTGTTTTTT
TRBJ2-1 | TRBV12-3/TRBV12-4 | few | TRBD2 | 15 | CASSLSGGYYNEQFF | TGTGCCAGCAGTCTTAGCGGGGGGTACTACAATGAGCAGTTCTTC
TRBJ2-4 | TRBV6-5 | few | TRBD1 | 13 | CATGDRRLGIQYF | TGTGCCACCGGGGACAGGCGTTTGGGCATTCAGTACTTC
TRBJ2-2 | TRBV20-1 | - | TRBD2 | 13 | CSVSGAAFGELFF | TGCAGCGTTAGCGGGGCGGCCTTCGGGGAGCTGTTTTTT
TRBJ1-2 | TRBV5-5 | - | TRBD1 | 13 | CASSLPTGDGYTF | TGTGCCAGCAGCTTGCCAACAGGGGACGGCTACACCTTC
TRBJ2-3 | TRBV5-1 | - | TRBD1 | 15 | CASSLGTGDPDTQYF | TGCGCCAGCAGCTTAGGGACAGGGGATCCAGATACGCAGTATTTT
TRBJ1-1 | TRBV5-1 | - | - | 13 | CASSHPTNTEAFF | TGCGCCAGCAGCCACCCGACAAACACTGAAGCTTTCTTT
TRBJ1-6 | TRBV28 | - | - | 18 | CASSSPPRVWSYNSPLHF | TGTGCCAGCAGCTCCCCCCCCAGGGTATGGTCCTATAATTCACCCCTCCACTTT
TRBJ2-6 | TRBV5-1 | - | TRBD1 | 16 | CSSSSGQGSGANVLTF | TGCTCCAGCAGTTCAGGACAGGGCTCTGGGGCCAACGTCCTGACTTTC
TRBJ2-2 | TRBV12-3/TRBV12-4 | - | - | 14 | CASRVGQNTGELFF | TGTGCCAGCAGAGTGGGACAGAACACCGGGGAGCTGTTTTTT
TRBJ2-1 | TRBV20-1 | - | TRBD1 | 14 | CSALGTGAYNEQFF | TGCAGTGCTCTCGGGACAGGGGCGTACAATGAGCAGTTCTTC
TRBJ1-1 | TRBV7-2 | - | TRBD1 | 14 | CASRGQGAYTEAFF | TGTGCCAGCAGGGGACAGGGGGCGTACACTGAAGCTTTCTTT
TRBJ2-4 | TRBV5-5 | - | TRBD2 | 14 | CASSPGLALNIQYF | TGTGCCAGCAGCCCCGGACTAGCGTTGAACATTCAGTACTTC
TRBJ1-1 | TRBV4-1 | few | TRBD1 | 15 | CASSLPDRGQTEAFF | TGCGCCAGCAGCCTCCCGGACAGGGGGCAGACTGAAGCTTTCTTT
TRBJ2-3 | TRBV11-2 | - | - | 15 | CASSQNTGNADTQYF | TGTGCCAGCAGCCAAAATACAGGGAACGCAGATACGCAGTATTTT
TRBJ1-1 | TRBV28 | few | - | 10 | CASSLNTAFF | TGTGCCAGCAGTTTAAATACTGCTTTCTTT
TRBJ2-3 | TRBV3-1 | few | - | 14 | CASSPMTATDTQYF | TGTGCCAGCAGCCCAATGACAGCCACAGATACGCAGTATTTT
TRBJ2-7 | TRBV12-3/TRBV12-4 | many | - | 15 | CASSLGGALSYEQYF | TGTGCCAGCAGTTTGGGGGGGGCCCTCTCCTACGAGCAGTACTTC
TRBJ2-5 | TRBV20-1 | few | TRBD2 | 14 | CSASSGGVGETQYF | TGCAGTGCTAGTTCTGGGGGGGTAGGAGAGACCCAGTACTTC
TRBJ2-3 | TRBV7-2 | - | TRBD2 | 16 | CASSLSGRASTDTQYF | TGTGCCAGCAGCTTAAGCGGGAGGGCTAGCACAGATACGCAGTATTTT
TRBJ2-1 | TRBV10-3 | few | - | 12 | CAISESSNEQFF | TGTGCCATCAGTGAGTCTAGCAATGAGCAGTTCTTC
TRBJ1-1 | TRBV3-1 | - | - | 12 | CASSQVPEGAFF | TGTGCCAGCAGCCAAGTCCCGGAGGGGGCTTTCTTT
TRBJ2-3 | TRBV5-6 | - | TRBD1 | 13 | CASARGLSDTQYF | TGTGCCAGCGCCAGGGGGCTTTCAGATACGCAGTATTTT
TRBJ2-3 | TRBV5-1 | few | TRBD2 | 16 | CASSLPMGGGTDTQYF | TGCGCCAGCAGCTTACCGATGGGAGGGGGCACAGATACGCAGTATTTT
TRBJ1-1 | TRBV6-5 | few | - | 14 | CASSYGRLNTEAFF | TGTGCCAGCAGTTACGGACGTTTGAACACTGAAGCTTTCTTT
TRBJ2-7 | TRBV5-1 | - | TRBD1 | 14 | CASSRDRVLYEQYF | TGCGCCAGCAGCCGGGACAGGGTTTTATACGAGCAGTACTTC
TRBJ2-3 | TRBV5-1 | - | TRBD2 | 16 | CASSPSGRGATDTQYF | TGCGCCAGCAGCCCGAGCGGGCGGGGGGCGACAGATACGCAGTATTTT